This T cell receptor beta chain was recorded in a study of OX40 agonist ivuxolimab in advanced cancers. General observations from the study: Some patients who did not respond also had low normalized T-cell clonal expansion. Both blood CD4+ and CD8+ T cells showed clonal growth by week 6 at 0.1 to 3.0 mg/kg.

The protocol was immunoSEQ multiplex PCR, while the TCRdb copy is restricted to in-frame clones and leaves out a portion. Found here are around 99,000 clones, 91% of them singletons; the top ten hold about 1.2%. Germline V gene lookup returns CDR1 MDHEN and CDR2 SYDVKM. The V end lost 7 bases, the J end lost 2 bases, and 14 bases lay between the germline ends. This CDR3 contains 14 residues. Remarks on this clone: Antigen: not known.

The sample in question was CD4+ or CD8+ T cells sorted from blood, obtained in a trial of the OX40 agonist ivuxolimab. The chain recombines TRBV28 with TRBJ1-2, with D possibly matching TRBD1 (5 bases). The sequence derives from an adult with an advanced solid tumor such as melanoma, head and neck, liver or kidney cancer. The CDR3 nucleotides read TGTGCCAGCACTGGTTCCCCAGGGAACTATGGCTACACCTTC. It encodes CASTGSPGNYGYTF.